The clone carrying this T cell receptor beta chain was recorded a few times. As yet, its antigen is unknown. A junction end diverges from the germline sequence, so it may reflect a read error. This sample was included in a study of PD-1 blockade in classical Hodgkin lymphoma. Study outcomes and limitations: Reasons behind the repertoire differences stay unclear, perhaps disease activity or earlier therapy. Those patients who began receiving nivolumab less than 1 year after ASCT had lower diversity, and they were excluded.

In germline, CDR1 is LNHDA, CDR2 SQIVND (reference sequence). This CDR3 is built from 16 residues. All the patients suffered relapse after autologous stem cell transplantation, and brentuximab vedotin exposure differed. Method: immunoSEQ multiplex PCR; TCRdb's copy keeps in-frame clones and lacks some. The profile shows about 23,000 clones, 80% to 90% of them singletons. This sample comprised peripheral blood mononuclear cells (PBMCs), obtained before the second cycle of nivolumab. The origin of this receptor is a human donor with classical Hodgkin lymphoma. V usage is TRBV19 and J usage is TRBJ1-5; 10 bases are shared with TRBD1. CDR3 sequence reads: CASTIGTGARGQPQHF. The CDR3 coding sequence is TGTGCCAGTACTATAGGGACAGGGGCGAGGGGTCAGCCCCAGCATTTT.